Presented here are 16 T cell receptor beta chains from one specimen sequenced in a study of cytomegalovirus exposure and HLA in healthy donors. PCR was performed using 60 Vbeta and 13 Jbeta primers. Produced via immunoSEQ multiplex PCR; TCRdb's table is partial and in-frame only. Found here are tens of thousands of clones, less than 85% of them singletons; the top ten hold around 2.3%. Sequencing was performed on PBMCs. The receptors were gathered from a man in his late teens or twenties in good health and CMV-seronegative.

This chain uses TRBV2 with TRBJ2-3; TRBD2 agrees at 7 bases. Germline V gene data show CDR1 as SNHLY and CDR2 as FYNNEI. V gave up 8 bases and J gave up 1 base; unmatched junction bases: 3. There are 13 residues in the CDR3. The CDR3 coding sequence is TGTGCCAGCTCTCGGGGGGGCACAGATACGCAGTATTTT. It specifies CASSRGGTDTQYF. The whole variable domain, filled in from reference TRBV2 and TRBJ2-3, reads EPEVTQTPSHQVTQMGQEVILRCVPISNHLYFYWYRQILGQKVEFLVSFYNNEISEKSEIFDDQFSVERPDGSNFTLKIRSTKLEDSAMYFCASSRGGTDTQYFGPGTRLTVL.

J is TRBJ2-1 and V is TRBV30; 10 bases line up with TRBD2. The junction had 7 bases not matched to a gene; V was cut back by 0 bases and J by 8 bases. The CDR3 length is 15 residues. Looked up from germline, CDR1 is GTSNPN and CDR2 is SVGIG (reference sequence). CDR3 residues: CAWSVSSGGVHEQFF. The CDR3 DNA reads TGTGCCTGGAGTGTTTCAAGCGGGGGGGTACATGAGCAGTTCTTC. Combining the CDR3 with reference TRBV30 and TRBJ2-1 gives the whole variable domain SQTIHQWPATLVQPVGSPLSLECTVEGTSNPNLYWYRQAAGRGLQLLFYSVGIGQISSEVPQNLSASRPQDRQFILSSKKLLLSDSGFYLCAWSVSSGGVHEQFFGPGTRLTVL.

This clone came up once. This chain links TRBV30 with TRBJ2-5, with TRBD1 matching over 11 bases. The end of the DNA is better explained by TRBJ2-7, so the J call may be wrong. The CDR3 has 13 residues. The germline CDR1 and CDR2 sequences are GTSNPN and SVGIG (reference sequence). The CDR3 spells CAWGTGGTYEQYF. DNA of the CDR3: TGTGCCTGGGGGACAGGGGGGACCTACGAGCAGTACTTC.

As to this clone: An end of the junction differs from the germline gene, which may be a read error. CDR3 sequence: CASTQLGVAGDLTDTQYF. The CDR3 DNA follows: TGCGCCAGCACCCAACTTGGAGTAGCGGGAGACCTGACAGATACGCAGTATTTT. The chain has TRBV4-1 and TRBJ2-3; TRBD2 matches at 9 bases. This CDR3 has 18 residues. Germline V lookup: CDR1 MGHRA, CDR2 YSYEKL.

The rearrangement links TRBV19 to TRBJ1-2, with TRBD1 matching 7 bases. This CDR3 region has 14 residues. The V gene's germline CDR1 is LNHDA and CDR2 SQIVND (reference sequence). After removal of 5 bases from V and 8 bases from J, the junction contained 11 bases not matched to a gene. The CDR3 is CASSASYRGSGYTF. Written as DNA, the CDR3 is TGTGCCAGTAGTGCCTCCTACAGGGGCAGCGGCTACACCTTC.

The rearrangement joins TRBV5-1 to TRBJ2-1; 8 nucleotides align to TRBD1. The length of the CDR3 is 15 residues. With 0 bases clipped from V and 7 bases from J, the junction kept 6 bases outside the gene matches. Germline CDR1 and CDR2: SGHRS and YFSETQ. CDR3 protein: CASSLGQNRGNEQFF. Here the CDR3 DNA reads TGCGCCAGCAGCTTGGGTCAAAACAGGGGGAATGAGCAGTTCTTC.

This chain connects TRBV18 to TRBJ2-3, with a possible D match to TRBD1 (5 bases). This CDR3 is built from 15 residues. V lost 3 bases, J lost 2 bases, and 12 bases lay in between. Germline-derived CDR1 and CDR2 are KGHSH and LQKENI. CDR3 coding DNA: TGTGCCAGCTCACCGAATCAGGGATTCACAGATACGCAGTATTTT. Protein sequence: CASSPNQGFTDTQYF. The full variable domain, in which reference TRBV18 and TRBJ2-3 provide the parts outside the CDR3, is NAGVMQNPRHLVRRRGQEARLRCSPMKGHSHVYWYRQLPEEGLKFMVYLQKENIIDESGMPKERFSAEFPKEGPSILRIQQVVRGDSAAYFCASSPNQGFTDTQYFGPGTRLTVL.

The J gene is TRBJ2-7, the V gene TRBV28, with 7 bases matching TRBD1. The CDR3 consists of 10 residues. Trimming at V came to 8 bases and at J to 10 bases, leaving 5 bases not matched to a gene. Germline loops: CDR1 MDHEN, CDR2 SYDVKM. This CDR3 is CASGTAEQYF. The CDR3 region has the DNA TGTGCCAGCGGGACAGCGGAACAGTACTTC.

The table lists this clone with a count of one. This rearrangement joins TRBV30 to TRBJ2-1, with 11 nucleotides matching TRBD2. The germline CDR1 and CDR2 sequences are GTSNPN and SVGIG (reference sequence). V shed 0 bases, J shed 5 bases, and the junction held 3 bases outside the gene matches. This CDR3 comprises 15 residues. The CDR3 sequence is CAWSVRLAGNNEQFF. DNA of the CDR3: TGTGCCTGGAGTGTTAGACTAGCGGGAAACAATGAGCAGTTCTTC.

V gene TRBV5-4 combines with J gene TRBJ2-5; 8 bases are a match to TRBD1. This CDR3 is built from 16 residues. J was trimmed by 5 bases and V by 2 bases; bases with no gene match: 11. Germline CDR1 is SGHNT and CDR2 is YYREEE (reference sequence). CDR3 in DNA: TGTGCCAGCAGCTTCGGAACAGGGGGTTACGGGGAGACCCAGTACTTC. Translation gives CASSFGTGGYGETQYF.

The chain uses TRBV6-1 and TRBJ1-2; D ambiguous. CDR3 length: 15 residues. Germline-derived CDR1 and CDR2 are MNHNS and SASEGT. V lost 6 bases, J lost 4 bases, and 18 bases lay in between. The CDR3 loop reads CASRLNIKIPYGYTF. The CDR3 region has the DNA TGTGCCAGCAGGCTCAACATTAAAATACCCTATGGCTACACCTTC.

The chain uses TRBV5-1 and TRBJ2-3, with D possibly TRBD2 on 7 matching bases. The CDR3 length is 15 residues. The V end lost 3 bases, the J end lost 4 bases, and 15 bases lay between the germline ends. CDR1 and CDR2 from the germline V gene are SGHRS and YFSETQ. The CDR3, as DNA: TGCGCCAGCAGCTGGGGAGGGGGAAGCCCAGATACGCAGTATTTT. Amino acid sequence: CASSWGGGSPDTQYF.

The J gene is TRBJ1-1, the V gene TRBV29-1; 7 bases line up with TRBD1. Unmatched junction bases numbered 8, after V lost 7 bases and J lost 0 bases. Looked up from germline, CDR1 is SQVTM and CDR2 is ANQGSEA. This CDR3 is 14 amino acids long. The CDR3 region has the DNA TGCAGCGCCCGGGACAGATGGATGAACACTGAAGCTTTCTTT. It is translated as CSARDRWMNTEAFF.

This chain connects TRBV6-1 to TRBJ1-2, with 7 bases matching TRBD1. The V gene end was trimmed by 7 bases and the J gene end by 1 base; junction bases not matched to a gene: 9. The CDR3 covers 15 residues. CDR1 is MNHNS and CDR2 is SASEGT in the germline V gene. The CDR3 region is CASTDRAAVNYGYTF. The CDR3 coding sequence is TGTGCCAGCACCGACAGGGCCGCGGTTAACTATGGCTACACCTTC.

A single count supports this clone. The gene calls are TRBV6-1 and TRBJ2-1; 11 nucleotides align to TRBD2. The CDR3 length is 16 residues. CDR1 and CDR2 from the germline V gene are MNHNS and SASEGT. With 0 bases clipped from V and 9 bases from J, the junction kept 7 bases outside the gene matches. The CDR3 is CASSEATTSGKTEQFF. As DNA, the CDR3 is TGTGCCAGCAGTGAAGCGACGACTAGCGGGAAGACTGAGCAGTTCTTC.

This clone was recorded once. The chain employs TRBV9 and TRBJ1-2; no clear D gene. Germline V gene lookup returns CDR1 SGDLS and CDR2 YYNGEE. V was pared by 4 bases and J by 2 bases, with 6 bases between. The CDR3 loop spans 12 amino acids. Written as DNA, the CDR3 is TGTGCCAGCAGCCCGAGCAACTATGGCTACACCTTC. Encoded protein: CASSPSNYGYTF.